Detailed here is one T cell receptor beta chain. The record originates from a study of CD4+ T cells in melanoma. Assay used: immunoSEQ multiplex PCR; TCRdb lists only in-frame clones, some missing. The sample records some 19,000 clones, over 75% being singletons. The receptor was derived from a human donor with melanoma.

CDR3 nucleotide sequence: TGTGCCAGCAGCGCCCGGGGGAACACCGGGGAGCTGTTTTTT. Translated: CASSARGNTGELFF. The genes are TRBV11-3 and TRBJ2-2; D possibly corresponds to TRBD2 (5 bases). The CDR3 totals 14 residues. Trimming removed 5 bases at V and 1 base at J, with 8 bases between. Per the germline V gene, CDR1 is SGHNT and CDR2 is YENEEA.